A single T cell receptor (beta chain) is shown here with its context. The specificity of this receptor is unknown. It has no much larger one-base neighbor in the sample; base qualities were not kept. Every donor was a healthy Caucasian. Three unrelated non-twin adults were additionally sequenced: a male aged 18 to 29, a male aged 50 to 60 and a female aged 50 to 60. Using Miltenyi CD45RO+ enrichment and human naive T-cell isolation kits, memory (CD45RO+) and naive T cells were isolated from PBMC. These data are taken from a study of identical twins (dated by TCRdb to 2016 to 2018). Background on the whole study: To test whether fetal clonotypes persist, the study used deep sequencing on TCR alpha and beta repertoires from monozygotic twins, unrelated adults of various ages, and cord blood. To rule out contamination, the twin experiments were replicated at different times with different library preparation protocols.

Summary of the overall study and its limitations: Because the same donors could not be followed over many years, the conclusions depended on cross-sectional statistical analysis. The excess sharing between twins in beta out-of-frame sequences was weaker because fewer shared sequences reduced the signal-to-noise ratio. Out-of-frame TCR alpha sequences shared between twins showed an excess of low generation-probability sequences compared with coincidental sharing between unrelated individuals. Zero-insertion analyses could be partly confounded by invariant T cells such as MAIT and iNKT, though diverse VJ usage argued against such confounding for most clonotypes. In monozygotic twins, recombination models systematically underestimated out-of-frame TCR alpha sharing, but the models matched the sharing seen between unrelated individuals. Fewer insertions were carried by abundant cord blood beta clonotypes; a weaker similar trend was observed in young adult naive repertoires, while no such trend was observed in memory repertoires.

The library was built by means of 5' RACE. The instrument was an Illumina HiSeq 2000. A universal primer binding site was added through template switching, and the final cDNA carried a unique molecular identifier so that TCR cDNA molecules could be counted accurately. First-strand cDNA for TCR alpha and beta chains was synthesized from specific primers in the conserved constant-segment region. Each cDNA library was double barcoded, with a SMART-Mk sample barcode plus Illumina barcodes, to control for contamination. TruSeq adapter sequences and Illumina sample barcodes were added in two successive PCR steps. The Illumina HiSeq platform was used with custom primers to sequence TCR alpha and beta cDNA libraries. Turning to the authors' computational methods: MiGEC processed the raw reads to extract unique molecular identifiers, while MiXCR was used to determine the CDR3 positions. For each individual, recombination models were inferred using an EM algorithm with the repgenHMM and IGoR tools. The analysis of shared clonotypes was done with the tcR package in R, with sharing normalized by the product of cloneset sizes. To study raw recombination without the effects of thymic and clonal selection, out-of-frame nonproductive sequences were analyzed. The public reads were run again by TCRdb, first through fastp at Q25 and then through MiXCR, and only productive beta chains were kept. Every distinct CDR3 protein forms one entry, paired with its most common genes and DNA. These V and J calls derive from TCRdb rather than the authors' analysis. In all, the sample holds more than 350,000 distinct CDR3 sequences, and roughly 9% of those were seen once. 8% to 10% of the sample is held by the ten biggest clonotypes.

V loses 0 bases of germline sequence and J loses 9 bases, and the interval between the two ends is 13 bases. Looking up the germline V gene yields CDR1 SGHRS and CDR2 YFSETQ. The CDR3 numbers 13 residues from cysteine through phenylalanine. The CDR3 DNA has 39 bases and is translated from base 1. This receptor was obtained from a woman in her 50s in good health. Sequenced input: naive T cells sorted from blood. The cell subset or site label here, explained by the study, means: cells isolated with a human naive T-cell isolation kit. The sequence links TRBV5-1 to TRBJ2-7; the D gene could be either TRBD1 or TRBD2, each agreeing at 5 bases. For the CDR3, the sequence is CASSLGRGAGQYF. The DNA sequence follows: TGCGCCAGCAGCTTGGGACGGGGCGCCGGGCAGTACTTC.